These T cell receptor beta chains were read from a single sample in a study of memory CD4+ T cells and cytomegalovirus serostatus. The protocol was immunoSEQ multiplex PCR, while the TCRdb copy is restricted to in-frame clones and leaves out a portion. This table holds about 43,000 clones, under 85% found once. Source material: memory CD4+ T cells from blood. The receptors originated from an adult in good health and CMV-seronegative. CDR3s leave out the opening cysteine and the closing phenylalanine or tryptophan. The D gene is left open where the match is weak. Not all rows give a size; the values are once, few, many and, for expanded clones, a class.

J gene | D gene | V gene | clone size | CDR3 protein
TRBJ2-5 | TRBD1 | TRBV10-3 | - | AIRETGTGGLKTQY
TRBJ2-1 | - | TRBV7-2 | - | ASKRGLLQNNEQF
TRBJ2-1 | - | TRBV7-2 | few | ASKVGPNEQF
TRBJ1-2 | TRBD1 | TRBV7-9 | - | ASSLGQGNYGYT
TRBJ2-1 | - | TRBV5-1 | once | ASSLNPAGNEQF
TRBJ2-7 | - | TRBV4-1 | - | ASSQEHGTVYEQY
TRBJ1-6 | TRBD1 | TRBV6-5 | few | ASSYPGQGHSPLH
TRBJ1-4 | - | TRBV6-6 | - | ASSYDSDNEKLF
TRBJ2-7 | TRBD1 | TRBV6-1 | - | ASRGTGEGYEQY
TRBJ2-7 | TRBD1 | TRBV7-2 | - | ASSSLDRGYEQY
TRBJ1-2 | TRBD1 | TRBV7-9 | - | ASTTKTGSYGYT
TRBJ2-3 | - | TRBV5-1 | - | ASSLSGITDTQY
TRBJ2-2 | - | TRBV5-6 | - | ASSLLGVTGELF
TRBJ2-3 | - | TRBV5-4 | - | ASSLAGPNTDTQY
TRBJ1-3 | - | TRBV2 | once | ASSDTPGLSLSGNTIY
TRBJ2-5 | - | TRBV6-5 | - | ASSYSGSGVETQY
TRBJ1-5 | - | TRBV19 | - | ASIPDRSYNQPQH
TRBJ2-2 | - | TRBV28 | few | ASSSQIVGELF
TRBJ1-2 | - | TRBV27 | - | ASSLTGALGYT
TRBJ1-1 | - | TRBV29-1 | few | SVDTQGWNTEAF
TRBJ1-5 | - | TRBV10-3 | few | AISERQDLYSNQPQH
TRBJ1-1 | - | TRBV5-5 | - | ASTPGDMNTEAF
TRBJ1-2 | - | TRBV2 | - | ASRRTDSLYGYT
TRBJ1-6 | - | TRBV7-9 | - | ASTSTGVPPLH
TRBJ1-1 | - | TRBV18 | medium-sized | ASSPARWESTEAF
TRBJ1-5 | - | TRBV2 | - | ASSELPPRYQPQH
TRBJ2-1 | - | TRBV19 | - | ASSIGTGYYNEQF
TRBJ1-1 | - | TRBV30 | - | AWSELVQGGDEAF
TRBJ1-3 | TRBD1 | TRBV7-8 | - | ASTRDRGSSGNTIY
TRBJ1-1 | - | TRBV18 | few | ASSPPGEGKAF
TRBJ2-1 | - | TRBV29-1 | - | SLRSSSSDEQF
TRBJ2-1 | - | TRBV7-3 | - | ASSLGGDAYNEQF
TRBJ2-3 | TRBD2 | TRBV29-1 | - | SASGLAGGPTDTQY
TRBJ2-1 | TRBD1 | TRBV9 | - | ASSVLTGGNEQF
TRBJ1-4 | - | TRBV18 | - | ASSPQQTTNEKLF
TRBJ2-5 | - | TRBV25-1 | - | ASTPSPGYQETQY
TRBJ2-7 | TRBD1 | TRBV5-3 | - | ARSGQGLGEQY
TRBJ1-2 | - | TRBV30 | - | AWRIGGSGGYT
TRBJ2-5 | TRBD2 | TRBV6-4 | once | ASSAGGGAQETQY
TRBJ2-7 | TRBD1 | TRBV10-3 | - | AIRRTGGNNEQY
TRBJ1-1 | TRBD1 | TRBV10-3 | few | ATQGGTLNTEAF
TRBJ2-6 | TRBD1 | TRBV2 | - | ASSERGRGANVLT
TRBJ2-3 | TRBD2 | TRBV5-1 | once | ASRLTSGGDTQY
TRBJ1-2 | TRBD1 | TRBV7-2 | - | ASSLGQVSMGGYT